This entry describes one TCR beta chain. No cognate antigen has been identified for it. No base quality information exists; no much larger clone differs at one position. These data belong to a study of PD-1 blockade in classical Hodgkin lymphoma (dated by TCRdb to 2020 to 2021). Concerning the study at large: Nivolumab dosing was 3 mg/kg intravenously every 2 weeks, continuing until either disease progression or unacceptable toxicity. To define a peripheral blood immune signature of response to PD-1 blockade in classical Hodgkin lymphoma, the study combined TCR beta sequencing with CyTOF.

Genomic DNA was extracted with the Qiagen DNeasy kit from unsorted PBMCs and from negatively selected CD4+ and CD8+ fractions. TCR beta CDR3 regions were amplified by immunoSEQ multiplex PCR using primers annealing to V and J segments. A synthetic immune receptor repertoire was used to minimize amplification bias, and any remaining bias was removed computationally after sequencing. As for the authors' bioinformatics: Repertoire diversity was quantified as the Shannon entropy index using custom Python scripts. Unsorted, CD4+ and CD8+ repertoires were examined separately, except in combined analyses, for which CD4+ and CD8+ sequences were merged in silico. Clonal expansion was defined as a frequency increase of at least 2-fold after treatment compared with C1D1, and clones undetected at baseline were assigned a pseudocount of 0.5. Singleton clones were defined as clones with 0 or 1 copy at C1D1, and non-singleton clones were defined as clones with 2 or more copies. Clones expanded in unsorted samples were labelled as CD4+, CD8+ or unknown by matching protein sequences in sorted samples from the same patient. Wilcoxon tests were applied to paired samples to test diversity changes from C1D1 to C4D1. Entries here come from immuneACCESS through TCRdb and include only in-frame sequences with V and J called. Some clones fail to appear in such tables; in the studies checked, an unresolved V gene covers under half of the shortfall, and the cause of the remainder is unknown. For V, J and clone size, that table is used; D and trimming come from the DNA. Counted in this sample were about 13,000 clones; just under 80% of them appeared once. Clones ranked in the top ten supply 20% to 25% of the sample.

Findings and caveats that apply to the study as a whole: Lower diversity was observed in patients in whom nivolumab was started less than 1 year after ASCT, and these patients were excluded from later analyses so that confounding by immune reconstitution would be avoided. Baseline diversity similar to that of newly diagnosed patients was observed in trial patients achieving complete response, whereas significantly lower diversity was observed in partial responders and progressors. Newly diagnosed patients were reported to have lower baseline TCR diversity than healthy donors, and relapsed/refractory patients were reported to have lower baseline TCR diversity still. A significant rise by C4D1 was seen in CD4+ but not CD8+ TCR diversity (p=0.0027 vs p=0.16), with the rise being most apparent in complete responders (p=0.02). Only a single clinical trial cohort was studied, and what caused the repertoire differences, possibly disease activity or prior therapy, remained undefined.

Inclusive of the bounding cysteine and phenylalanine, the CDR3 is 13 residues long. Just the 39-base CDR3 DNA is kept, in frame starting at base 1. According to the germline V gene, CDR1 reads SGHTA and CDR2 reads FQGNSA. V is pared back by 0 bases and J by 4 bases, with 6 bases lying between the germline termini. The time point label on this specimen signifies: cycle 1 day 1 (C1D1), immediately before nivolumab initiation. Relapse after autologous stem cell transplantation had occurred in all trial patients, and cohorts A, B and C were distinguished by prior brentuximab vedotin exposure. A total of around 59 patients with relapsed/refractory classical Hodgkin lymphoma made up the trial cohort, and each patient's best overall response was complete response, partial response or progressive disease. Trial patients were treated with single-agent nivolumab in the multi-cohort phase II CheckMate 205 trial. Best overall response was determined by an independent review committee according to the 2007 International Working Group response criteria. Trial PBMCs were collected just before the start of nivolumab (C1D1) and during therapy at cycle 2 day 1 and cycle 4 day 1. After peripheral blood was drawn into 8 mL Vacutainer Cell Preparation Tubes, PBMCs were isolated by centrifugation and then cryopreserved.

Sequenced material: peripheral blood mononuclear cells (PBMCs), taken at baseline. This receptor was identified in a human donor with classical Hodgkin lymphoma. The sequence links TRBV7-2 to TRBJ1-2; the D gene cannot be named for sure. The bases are TGTGCCAGCAGCTTAGCGTACAGCTATGGCTACACCTTC. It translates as CASSLAYSYGYTF.